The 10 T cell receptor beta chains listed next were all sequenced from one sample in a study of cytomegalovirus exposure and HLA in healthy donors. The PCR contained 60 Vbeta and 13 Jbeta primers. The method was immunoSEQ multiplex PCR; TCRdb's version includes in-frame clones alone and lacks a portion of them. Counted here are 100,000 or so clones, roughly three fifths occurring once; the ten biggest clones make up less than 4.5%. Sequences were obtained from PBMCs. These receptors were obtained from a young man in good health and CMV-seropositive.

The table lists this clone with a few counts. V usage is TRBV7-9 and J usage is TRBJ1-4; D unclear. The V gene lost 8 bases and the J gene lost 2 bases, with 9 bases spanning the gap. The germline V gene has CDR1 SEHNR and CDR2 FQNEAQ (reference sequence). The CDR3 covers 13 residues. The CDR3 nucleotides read TGTGCCAGCGAGGATAGGACTAATGAAAAACTGTTTTTT. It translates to CASEDRTNEKLFF.

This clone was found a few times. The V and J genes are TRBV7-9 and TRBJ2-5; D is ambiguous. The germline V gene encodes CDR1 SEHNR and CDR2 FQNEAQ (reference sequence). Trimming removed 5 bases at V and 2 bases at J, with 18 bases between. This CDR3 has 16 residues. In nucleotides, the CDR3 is TGTGCCAGCAGCCCTCCACCCGGCGGCAGTCAAGAGACCCAGTACTTC. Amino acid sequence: CASSPPPGGSQETQYF.

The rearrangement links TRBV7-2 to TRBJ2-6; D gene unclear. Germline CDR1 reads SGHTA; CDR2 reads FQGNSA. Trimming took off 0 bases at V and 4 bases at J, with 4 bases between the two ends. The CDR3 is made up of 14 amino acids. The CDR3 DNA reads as TGTGCCAGCAGCTTAGCGGCCGGGGCCAACGTCCTGACTTTC. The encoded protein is CASSLAAGANVLTF.

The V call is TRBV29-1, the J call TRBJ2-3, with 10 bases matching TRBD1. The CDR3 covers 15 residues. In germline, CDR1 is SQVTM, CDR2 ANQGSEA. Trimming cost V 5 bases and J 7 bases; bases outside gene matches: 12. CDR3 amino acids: CSVTTGTGEWNTQYF. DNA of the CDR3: TGCAGCGTTACCACGGGGACAGGGGAATGGAATACGCAGTATTTT.

Here the CDR3 DNA reads TGTGCCAGCAGCTCCGTAGCGGGGGGAGAGACCCAGTACTTC. This encodes CASSSVAGGETQYF. J is TRBJ2-5 and V is TRBV5-4; 10 bases fit TRBD2. V lost 3 bases to trimming and J lost 4 bases; unmatched junction nucleotides: 3. This CDR3 is 14 amino acids long. CDR1 is SGHNT and CDR2 is YYREEE in the germline V gene (reference sequence).

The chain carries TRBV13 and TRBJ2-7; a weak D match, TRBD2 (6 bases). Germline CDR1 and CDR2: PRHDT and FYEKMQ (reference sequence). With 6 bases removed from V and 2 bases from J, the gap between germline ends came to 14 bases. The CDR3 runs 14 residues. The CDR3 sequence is CASSSSGVPYEQYF. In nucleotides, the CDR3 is TGTGCCAGCAGTTCCTCGGGGGTTCCCTACGAGCAGTACTTC.

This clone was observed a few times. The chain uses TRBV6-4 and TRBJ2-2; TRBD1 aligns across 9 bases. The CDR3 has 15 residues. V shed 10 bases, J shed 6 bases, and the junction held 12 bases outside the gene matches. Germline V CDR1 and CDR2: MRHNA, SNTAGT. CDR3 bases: TGTGCCACCTCCCGGGGGACAGGGAGCGCCGGGGAGCTGTTTTTT. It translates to CATSRGTGSAGELFF.

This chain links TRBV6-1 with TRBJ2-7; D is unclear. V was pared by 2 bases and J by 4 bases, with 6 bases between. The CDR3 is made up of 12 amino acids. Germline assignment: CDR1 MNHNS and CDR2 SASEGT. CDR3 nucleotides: TGTGCCAGCAGTGAATCGGGTTACGAGCAGTACTTC. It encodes CASSESGYEQYF.

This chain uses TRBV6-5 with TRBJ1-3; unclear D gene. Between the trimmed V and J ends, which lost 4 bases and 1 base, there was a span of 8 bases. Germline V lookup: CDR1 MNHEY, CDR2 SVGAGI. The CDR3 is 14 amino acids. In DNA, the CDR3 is TGTGCCAGCAGTTTGGCGGGGTCTGGAAACACCATATATTTT. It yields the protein CASSLAGSGNTIYF.

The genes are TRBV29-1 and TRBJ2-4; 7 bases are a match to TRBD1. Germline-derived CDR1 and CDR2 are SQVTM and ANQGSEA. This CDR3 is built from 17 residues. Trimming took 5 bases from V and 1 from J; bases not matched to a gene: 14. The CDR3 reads CSVTDPQGMAAKNIQYF. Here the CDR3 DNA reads TGCAGCGTTACAGATCCACAGGGGATGGCGGCCAAAAACATTCAGTACTTC.